This T cell receptor beta chain was captured in a study of shared clonotypes between healthy human individuals. Background on the study: Each donor's CD4 naive and CD4 memory cells filled three plates apiece, CD8 naive two, and CD8 memory one. General study findings and limits: Investigators collected only blood, and repertoires in tissues likely differ. Depth of sequencing was expected to influence donor clonotype sharing.

The genomic DNA of each subset was split evenly across several immunoSEQ plates. Clones were sequenced by immunoSEQ multiplex PCR, and TCRdb holds only the in-frame ones, with some missing. Of around 2.1 million clones in the sample, approximately 95% were seen once. As concerns this clone: What it binds is unknown.

Germline CDR1 and CDR2: SEHNR and FQNEAQ (reference sequence). The CDR3 runs to 12 residues. V was shortened by 8 bases and J by 3 bases, with 7 bases between the two germline ends. The J gene is TRBJ2-2, the V gene TRBV7-9; D is possibly TRBD1 (5 bases). The clonotype originates from a man between 18 and 35 years old in good health. Sample: naive CD4+ T cells sorted from blood. Subset denoted: CD45RA+ positively selected. This CDR3 is CASDSDTGELFF. The CDR3 nucleotides read TGTGCCAGCGACAGCGACACCGGGGAGCTGTTTTTT. Combining the CDR3 with reference TRBV7-9 and TRBJ2-2 gives the whole variable domain DTGVSQNPRHKITKRGQNVTFRCDPISEHNRLYWYRQTLGQGPEFLTYFQNEAQLEKSRLLSDRFSAERPKGSFSTLEIQRTEQGDSAMYLCASDSDTGELFFGEGSRLTVL.